These 5 T cell receptor beta chains were sequenced from one sample in a study of cytomegalovirus exposure and HLA in healthy donors. Primers: 60 Vbeta forward and 13 Jbeta reverse. Assay: immunoSEQ multiplex PCR; the TCRdb copy retains only in-frame clones and omits some. The repertoire consists of roughly 200,000 clones, with around 78% occurring once and the leading ten covering approximately 2%. The sample consisted of PBMCs. The receptors here all came from a man aged 25 to 45 in good health and CMV-seronegative.

The rearrangement joins TRBV5-6 to TRBJ2-7, with 7 bases fitting TRBD2. From germline, CDR1 is SGHDT and CDR2 YYEEEE. CDR3 length: 15 residues. Trimming cost V 1 base and J 0 bases; bases outside gene matches: 4. For the CDR3, the DNA is TGTGCCAGCAGCTTGTGGGGCGGGGGCTCCTACGAGCAGTACTTC. Translation: CASSLWGGGSYEQYF.

The V call is TRBV27, the J call TRBJ1-6, with D perhaps TRBD1 (6 bases). The germline CDR1 and CDR2 sequences are MNHEY and SMNVEV (reference sequence). The length of the CDR3 is 20 residues. V was shortened by 3 bases and J by 0 bases, with 21 bases between the two germline ends. The CDR3 loop reads CASSLGRGGRTSSYNSPLHF. CDR3 nucleotides: TGTGCCAGCAGTTTGGGGCGCGGGGGCCGGACTAGCTCCTATAATTCACCCCTCCACTTT.

The CDR3 loop is CASSLQGNYEQYF. The CDR3 DNA follows: TGTGCCAGCAGTTTGCAGGGCAACTACGAGCAGTACTTC. The gene calls are TRBV28 and TRBJ2-7; D possibly corresponds to TRBD1 (5 bases). V lost 3 bases, J lost 3 bases, and 9 bases lay in between. The CDR3 covers 13 residues. Per germline, CDR1 MDHEN and CDR2 SYDVKM.

This rearrangement joins TRBV27 to TRBJ2-5; 10 positions match TRBD1. Germline V gene lookup returns CDR1 MNHEY and CDR2 SMNVEV (reference sequence). The CDR3 sequence is 17 residues long. V gave up 1 base and J gave up 4 bases; unmatched junction bases: 9. CDR3 sequence (DNA): TGTGCCAGCAGTTTATTCCCTCGGGACAGGGGTTCAGAGACCCAGTACTTC. Translation gives CASSLFPRDRGSETQYF.

This clone was seen once. This chain connects TRBV28 to TRBJ2-7; D gene ambiguous. Germline values: CDR1 MDHEN, CDR2 SYDVKM. The CDR3 runs to 12 residues. V was cut by 3 bases and J by 6 bases, with 9 bases left in between. CDR3 sequence: CASSFDTPEQYF. In nucleotides, the CDR3 is TGTGCCAGCAGTTTCGACACGCCCGAGCAGTACTTC.